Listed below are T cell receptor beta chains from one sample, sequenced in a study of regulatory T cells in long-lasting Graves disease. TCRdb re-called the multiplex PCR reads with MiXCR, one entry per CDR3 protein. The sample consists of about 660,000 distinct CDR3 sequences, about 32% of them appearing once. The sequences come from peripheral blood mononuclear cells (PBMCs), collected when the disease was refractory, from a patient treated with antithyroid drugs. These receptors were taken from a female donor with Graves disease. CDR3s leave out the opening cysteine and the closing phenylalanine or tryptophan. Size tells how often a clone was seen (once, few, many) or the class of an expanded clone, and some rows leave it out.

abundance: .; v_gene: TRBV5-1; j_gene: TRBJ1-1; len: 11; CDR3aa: ASSLQEYTEAC
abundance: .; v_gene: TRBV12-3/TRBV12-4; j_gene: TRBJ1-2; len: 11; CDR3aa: ASSFGARYGYT
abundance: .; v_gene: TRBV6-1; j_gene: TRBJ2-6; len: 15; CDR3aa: ASSEATSGSGANVLT
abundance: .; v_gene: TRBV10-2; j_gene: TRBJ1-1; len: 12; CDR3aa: ASSDRRLNTEAF
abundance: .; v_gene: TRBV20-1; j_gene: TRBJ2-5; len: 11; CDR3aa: SAGGDGQETQY
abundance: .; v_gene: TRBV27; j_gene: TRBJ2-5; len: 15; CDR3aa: ASSPQRVRGTQETQY
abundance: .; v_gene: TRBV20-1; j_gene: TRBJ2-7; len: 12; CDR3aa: SARGLAGGFQQY
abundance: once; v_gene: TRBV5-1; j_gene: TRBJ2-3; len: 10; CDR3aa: TSSTGTDTQY
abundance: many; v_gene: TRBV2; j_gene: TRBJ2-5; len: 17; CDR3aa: ASKLSKGGTLAGAKTQY
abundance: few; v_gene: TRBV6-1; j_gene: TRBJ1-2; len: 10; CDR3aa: ASSPSGIGYT
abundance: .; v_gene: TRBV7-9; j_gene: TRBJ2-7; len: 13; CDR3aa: ASSLWGRETYEQY
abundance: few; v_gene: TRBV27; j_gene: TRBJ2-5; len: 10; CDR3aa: ASKKGGETQY
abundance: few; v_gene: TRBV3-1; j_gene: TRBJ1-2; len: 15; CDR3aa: ASSQEFNRRTNYGYT
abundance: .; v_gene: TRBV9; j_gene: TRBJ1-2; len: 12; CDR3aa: ASSGWTDNYGYT
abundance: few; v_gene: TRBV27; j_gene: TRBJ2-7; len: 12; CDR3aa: ASSLRQAAYEQY
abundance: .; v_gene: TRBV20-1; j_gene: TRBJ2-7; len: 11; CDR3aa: SAIASGRFEQY
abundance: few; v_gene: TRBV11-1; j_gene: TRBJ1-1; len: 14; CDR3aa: ASSLLGTVGVTEAF
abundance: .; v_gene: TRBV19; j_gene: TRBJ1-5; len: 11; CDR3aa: ASNILSNQPQH
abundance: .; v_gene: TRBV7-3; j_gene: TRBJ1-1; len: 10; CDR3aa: ASSSRTGRAS
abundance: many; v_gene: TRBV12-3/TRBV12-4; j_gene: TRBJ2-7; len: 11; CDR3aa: ASGPGLEYEQY
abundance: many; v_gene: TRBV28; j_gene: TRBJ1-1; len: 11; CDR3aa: ASSPQRGTEAF
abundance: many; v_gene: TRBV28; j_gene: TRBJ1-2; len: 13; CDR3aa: ASSLLGTASNGYT
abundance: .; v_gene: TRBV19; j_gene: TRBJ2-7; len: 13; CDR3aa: ASSLGQGRPGEQY
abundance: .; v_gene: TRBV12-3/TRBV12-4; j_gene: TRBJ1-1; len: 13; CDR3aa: ASSLIGSPNTEAF
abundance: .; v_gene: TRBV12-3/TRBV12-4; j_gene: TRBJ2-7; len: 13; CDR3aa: ASSSRTDSTNEQY
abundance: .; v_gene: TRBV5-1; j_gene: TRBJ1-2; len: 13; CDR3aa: ASGTGQGARHGYT
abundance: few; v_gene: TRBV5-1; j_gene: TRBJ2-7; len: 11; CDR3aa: ASSRGPIYEQY
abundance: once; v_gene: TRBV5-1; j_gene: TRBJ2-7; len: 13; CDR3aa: ASSFTGQDSYEQY
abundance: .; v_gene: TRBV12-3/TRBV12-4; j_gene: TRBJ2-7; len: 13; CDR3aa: ASSFRFEGPYEQY
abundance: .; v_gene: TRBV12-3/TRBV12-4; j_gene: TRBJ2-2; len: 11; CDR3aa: ASGAIQGGELF
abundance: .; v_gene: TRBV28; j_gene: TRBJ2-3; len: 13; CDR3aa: ASSLLATSTDTQY
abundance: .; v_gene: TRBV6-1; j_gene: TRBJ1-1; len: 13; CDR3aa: ASSSGQGDRTKAF
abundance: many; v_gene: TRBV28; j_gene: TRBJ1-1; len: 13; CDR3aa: ASSLFGQGAKEAF
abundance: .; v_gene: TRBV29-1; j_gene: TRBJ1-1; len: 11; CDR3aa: SADRGPATEAF
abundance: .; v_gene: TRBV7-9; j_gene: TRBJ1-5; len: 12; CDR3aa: ASSSTGPSQPQH